A single sample gave rise to the 12 T cell receptor beta chains below, sequenced in a study of technical replicates of blood from several donors. Using immunoSEQ multiplex PCR, the repertoire was profiled, and TCRdb retains in-frame clones only, with some absent. In the table there are 70,000 or so clones, 80% to 90% of which are singletons. The sequenced sample was PBMCs. These receptors were taken from a human donor in good health. Some clones in this sample may be carry-over from other donors' samples.

The CDR3 is CASSFPGGTSGTGELFF. DNA for the CDR3: TGTGCCAGCAGCTTCCCGGGGGGGACTAGCGGCACCGGGGAGCTGTTTTTT. V is TRBV5-4 and J is TRBJ2-2; 11 bases map to TRBD2. CDR1 is SGHNT and CDR2 is YYREEE in the germline V gene (reference sequence). This CDR3 has 17 residues. V shed 2 bases and J 4 bases; nucleotides not matched to a gene: 7.

The genes are TRBV19 and TRBJ2-1; TRBD2 aligns across 9 bases. CDR1 and CDR2 (germline): LNHDA, SQIVND (reference sequence). The trim removed 11 bases at V and 4 bases at J, leaving 9 bases unmatched. CDR3 length equals 14 residues. The chain's CDR3 is CAVTLAGNYNEQFF. DNA of the CDR3: TGTGCCGTGACTCTAGCGGGAAATTACAATGAGCAGTTCTTC.

The chain recombines TRBV18 with TRBJ2-5; the D is unclear. Trimming pared 2 bases from V and 4 bases from J, leaving 14 bases between. This CDR3 has 15 residues. Germline V gives CDR1 KGHSH, CDR2 LQKENI. The CDR3 sequence: CASSPNRPRGETQYF. CDR3 in DNA: TGTGCCAGCTCACCAAATAGGCCCAGAGGAGAGACCCAGTACTTC.

The V call is TRBV7-2, the J call TRBJ2-1, with 7 bases lining up with TRBD1. Germline values: CDR1 SGHTA, CDR2 FQGNSA. The CDR3 has 15 amino acids. V lost 3 bases, J lost 4 bases, and 6 bases stayed unmatched. CDR3 DNA: TGTGCCAGCAGCTTGGACAGGCAGGCATACAATGAGCAGTTCTTC. Its translation is CASSLDRQAYNEQFF.

The chain combines TRBV2 with TRBJ2-1; 10 bases agree with TRBD2. The CDR3 has 13 residues. Germline V gene sequence: CDR1 SNHLY, CDR2 FYNNEI. Trimming at V came to 6 bases and at J to 15 bases, leaving 11 bases not matched to a gene. The CDR3, as DNA: TGTGCCAGCAGAACCACGGGGACTAGCGAATTGTTCTTC. As protein: CASRTTGTSELFF.

The chain carries TRBV2 and TRBJ1-2, with 9 bases identical to TRBD1. This CDR3 has 14 amino acids. CDR1 and CDR2 (germline): SNHLY, FYNNEI. After removal of 8 bases from V and 2 bases from J, the junction contained 6 bases not matched to a gene. The CDR3 spells CASVDRGKNYGYTF. In DNA, the CDR3 is TGTGCCAGCGTGGACAGGGGAAAGAACTATGGCTACACCTTC.

The genes are TRBV27 and TRBJ2-7, with 9 positions matching TRBD1. V lost 4 bases and J lost 2; bases outside the gene matches: 12. The CDR3 has 17 amino acids. Germline CDR1 reads MNHEY; CDR2 reads SMNVEV (reference sequence). CDR3 nucleotide sequence: TGTGCCAGCAGTTCCCACAGGGGGCGAATGATCCCCTACGAGCAGTACTTC. This translates into CASSSHRGRMIPYEQYF.

The chain joins TRBV4-3 to TRBJ1-1, with D maybe TRBD1 (6 bases). Germline V gene sequence: CDR1 LGHNA, CDR2 YSLEER. CDR3 length: 12 residues. Trimming took 4 bases from V and 5 from J, leaving 8 bases between them. The DNA of the CDR3 is TGCGCCAGCAGCCGGGGGCCGACTGAAGCTTTCTTT. Protein product: CASSRGPTEAFF.

The chain has TRBV19 and TRBJ2-7; 11 nucleotides line up with TRBD1. The V segment lost 6 bases and the J segment 3 bases; nucleotides outside the gene matches: 4. The CDR3 contains 14 residues. Germline CDR1 reads LNHDA; CDR2 reads SQIVND (reference sequence). The CDR3 spells CASRRTGGIYEQYF. CDR3 bases: TGTGCCAGTAGGAGGACAGGGGGCATCTACGAGCAGTACTTC.

The rearrangement joins TRBV7-3 to TRBJ2-1; TRBD2 matches 8 bases. The V gene's germline CDR1 is SGHTA and CDR2 FQGTGA. This CDR3 contains 16 residues. With 5 bases clipped from V and 8 bases from J, the junction kept 14 bases outside the gene matches. This CDR3 reads CASSPGGGSTGYEQFF. Written as DNA, the CDR3 is TGTGCCAGCAGCCCCGGGGGGGGTTCAACAGGATATGAGCAGTTCTTC.

V usage is TRBV7-9 and J usage is TRBJ1-2; 9 positions agree with TRBD1. The CDR3 loop spans 14 amino acids. V was clipped by 4 bases and J by 4 bases; unmatched bases: 4. Looked up from germline, CDR1 is SEHNR and CDR2 is FQNEAQ (reference sequence). The DNA of the CDR3 is TGTGCCAGCAGCTCAGGACAGGGGCCCTATGGCTACACCTTC. It encodes CASSSGQGPYGYTF.

The V and J genes are TRBV7-2 and TRBJ1-6; TRBD1 matches at 7 bases. Germline V gene lookup returns CDR1 SGHTA and CDR2 FQGNSA. This CDR3 has 14 amino acids. V dropped 5 bases and J dropped 9; count of bases not matched to a gene: 7. CDR3 DNA: TGTGCCAGCAGCGACAGGGCTCTGGGTTCACCCCTCCACTTT. Protein sequence: CASSDRALGSPLHF. The full variable domain, rest sourced from reference TRBV7-2 and TRBJ1-6, is GAGVSQSPSNKVTEKGKDVELRCDPISGHTALYWYRQSLGQGLEFLIYFQGNSAPDKSGLPSDRFSAERTGGSVSTLTIQRTQQEDSAVYLCASSDRALGSPLHFGNGTRLTVT.